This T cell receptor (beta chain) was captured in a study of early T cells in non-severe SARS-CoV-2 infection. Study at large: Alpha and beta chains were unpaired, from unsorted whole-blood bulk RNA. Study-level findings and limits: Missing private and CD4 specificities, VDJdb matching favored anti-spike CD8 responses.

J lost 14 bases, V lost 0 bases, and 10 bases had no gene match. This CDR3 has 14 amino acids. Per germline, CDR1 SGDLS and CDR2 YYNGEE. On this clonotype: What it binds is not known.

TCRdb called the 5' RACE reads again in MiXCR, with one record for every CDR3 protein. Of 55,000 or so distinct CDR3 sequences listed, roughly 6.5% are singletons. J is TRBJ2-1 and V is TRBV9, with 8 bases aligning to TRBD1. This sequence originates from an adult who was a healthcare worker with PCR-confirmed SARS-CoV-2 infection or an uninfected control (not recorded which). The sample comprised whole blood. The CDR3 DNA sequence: TGTGCCAGCAGCGTAGAAGGGCAGACAGGGGAGAAGTTCTTC. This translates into CASSVEGQTGEKFF.